This T cell receptor (beta chain) was captured by sequencing in a study of CD8 T cells in Susac syndrome. Reverse transcription used about 0.45 to 1 ug RNA and random hexamers. TCRdb itself ran the immunoSEQ multiplex PCR reads through MiXCR, one entry per CDR3 protein. The sample holds 55,000 to 85,000 distinct CDR3 sequences, nearly 96% seen once. Sequencing used CD4+ T cells from PBMCs. This clonotype was obtained from a human donor with multiple sclerosis.

The CDR3 is CASSLTMGQGNTEAFF. The DNA of the CDR3 is TGTGCCAGCAGCTTAACCATGGGGCAAGGGAACACTGAAGCTTTCTTT. The J gene is TRBJ1-1, the V gene TRBV7-2; maybe TRBD1 (5 bases). Trimming removed 2 bases at V and 1 base at J, with 14 bases between. The CDR3 has 16 amino acids. CDR1 and CDR2 (germline): SGHTA, FQGNSA.